The 31 T cell receptor beta chains reported below all come from one sample, sequenced in a study of blood T cell repertoires in COVID-19. TCRdb's copy holds only in-frame clones and misses some; the assay was immunoSEQ multiplex PCR. Here the sample spans roughly 700,000 clones, 90% being singletons. The specimen sequenced was peripheral blood. These receptors were collected from a woman aged 18-29 years with acute or convalescent COVID-19.

CDR3 nucleotides: TGCGCCAGCAGTCACGGTACGCAGTATTTT. Its translation is CASSHGTQYF. J is TRBJ2-3 and V is TRBV10-2, with D hard to call. The germline V gene encodes CDR1 WSHSY and CDR2 SAAADI. This CDR3 has 10 amino acids. The ends were cut back, 5 bases at V and 8 bases at J, with 5 bases in the middle.

This rearrangement joins TRBV5-6 to TRBJ2-7; possibly TRBD2 for D (5 bases). The CDR3 loop spans 14 amino acids. The germline V and J ends were trimmed by 0 bases and 7 bases, with 14 bases remaining between them. From germline, CDR1 is SGHDT and CDR2 YYEEEE. The CDR3 nucleotides are TGTGCCAGCAGCTTGGGTTCCGCCCAGCGGGAGCAGTACTTC. Its translation: CASSLGSAQREQYF.

The table lists this clone with a count of one. This rearrangement joins TRBV7-3 to TRBJ1-2; 9 nucleotides match TRBD1. The CDR3 extends over 16 amino acids. Germline assignment: CDR1 SGHTA and CDR2 FQGTGA. The junction had 8 bases not matched to a gene; V was cut back by 5 bases and J by 1 base. CDR3 DNA: TGTGCCAGCAGCCCAAGGGGGACAGGGAATAACTATGGCTACACCTTC. Translated, it gives CASSPRGTGNNYGYTF.

This sequence joins TRBV29-1 and TRBJ2-3; 7 nucleotides agree with TRBD1. J was trimmed by 0 bases and V by 0 bases; bases with no gene match: 12. CDR1 and CDR2 (germline): SQVTM, ANQGSEA. This CDR3 region has 18 residues. The CDR3, as DNA: TGCAGCGTTGAAGATCAAACCGGCAACAGGGGCAGCACAGATACGCAGTATTTT. Amino acid sequence: CSVEDQTGNRGSTDTQYF.

The chain couples TRBV24-1 to TRBJ1-1, with 7 bases identical to TRBD1. The CDR3 contains 14 residues. Germline V gene sequence: CDR1 KGHDR, CDR2 SFDVKD. The V gene end was trimmed by 7 bases and the J gene end by 1 base; junction bases not matched to a gene: 5. CDR3 residues: CATRGDSENTEAFF. The DNA for the CDR3 is TGTGCCACCAGGGGGGACAGCGAGAACACTGAAGCTTTCTTT.

The J gene is TRBJ2-7, the V gene TRBV18; 10 bases line up with TRBD2. CDR3 size: 18 residues. V shed 2 bases, J shed 3 bases, and the junction held 13 bases outside the gene matches. Germline V gene sequence: CDR1 KGHSH, CDR2 LQKENI. In nucleotides, the CDR3 is TGTGCCAGCTCACCATTTAGCGGGGGGCTTCCTTTACTCTACGAGCAGTACTTC. It encodes CASSPFSGGLPLLYEQYF.

The chain combines TRBV10-1 with TRBJ1-6; 9 nucleotides match TRBD1. V was pared by 0 bases and J by 6 bases, with 3 bases of the junction left unmatched. Germline values: CDR1 WNHNN, CDR2 SYGVQD (reference sequence). This CDR3 comprises 16 residues. In nucleotides, the CDR3 is TGCGCCAGCAGTGAGTCGGGGACAGGGTCTAATTCACCCCTCCACTTT. It yields the protein CASSESGTGSNSPLHF.

The V call is TRBV30, the J call TRBJ1-6; 7 nucleotides agree with TRBD1. This CDR3 region has 14 residues. CDR1 is GTSNPN and CDR2 is SVGIG in the germline V gene (reference sequence). With V trimmed by 4 bases and J by 7 bases, 7 bases remained unmatched. The CDR3 DNA sequence: TGTGCCTGGACCCCGGGACAGAAGAATTCACCCCTCCACTTT. This sequence encodes CAWTPGQKNSPLHF. The full variable domain, with the rest looked up from reference TRBV30 and TRBJ1-6, is SQTIHQWPATLVQPVGSPLSLECTVEGTSNPNLYWYRQAAGRGLQLLFYSVGIGQISSEVPQNLSASRPQDRQFILSSKKLLLSDSGFYLCAWTPGQKNSPLHFGNGTRLTVT.

The chain recombines TRBV5-4 with TRBJ2-7; tentatively, D is TRBD2 (5 bases). V gave up 5 bases and J gave up 0 bases, with 12 bases separating them. The germline CDR1 and CDR2 sequences are SGHNT and YYREEE (reference sequence). The CDR3 has 14 amino acids. This chain's CDR3 is CASSPRGDSYEQYF. CDR3 in DNA: TGTGCCAGCAGTCCCCGGGGAGACTCCTACGAGCAGTACTTC.

In its sample, this clone was seen a few times. The chain carries TRBV6-5 and TRBJ1-1; 7 bases map to TRBD1. From germline, CDR1 is MNHEY and CDR2 SVGAGI. The CDR3 contains 15 residues. The V gene end was trimmed by 8 bases and the J gene end by 0 bases; junction bases not matched to a gene: 9. This CDR3 reads CASVRDSRMNTEAFF. The CDR3 region has the DNA TGTGCCAGCGTCCGGGACAGTCGAATGAACACTGAAGCTTTCTTT.

The genes are TRBV5-1 and TRBJ1-4; D may be TRBD1 (5 bases). With 3 bases removed from V and 12 bases from J, the gap between germline ends came to 30 bases. The germline V gene encodes CDR1 SGHRS and CDR2 YFSETQ. The CDR3 covers 18 residues. The CDR3 loop reads CASSSGRGGGGRGGELFF. The DNA for the CDR3 is TGCGCCAGCAGCTCAGGGAGGGGTGGCGGAGGCCGTGGCGGAGAACTGTTTTTT.

This sequence joins TRBV7-9 and TRBJ2-2; the D gene is possibly TRBD2 (5 bases). The CDR3 totals 15 residues. V was trimmed by 6 bases and J by 2 bases, leaving 13 bases between them. The germline V gene has CDR1 SEHNR and CDR2 FQNEAQ (reference sequence). CDR3 coding DNA: TGTGCCAGCAGTCAAGGACGGGGAAACACCGGGGAGCTGTTTTTT. Amino acids: CASSQGRGNTGELFF.

This clone showed up just a few times. The V call is TRBV20-1, the J call TRBJ1-1; D is unresolved. There are 13 residues in the CDR3. The V end was cut by 4 bases, the J end by 8 bases, with 17 bases between. Germline CDR1 is DFQATT and CDR2 is SNEGSKA (reference sequence). The CDR3 loop reads CSANETPEIEAFF. CDR3 nucleotide sequence: TGCAGTGCTAATGAAACCCCGGAGATAGAAGCTTTCTTT.

This clone was counted only a few times. The V call is TRBV11-2, the J call TRBJ2-2; maybe TRBD1 (5 bases). Trimming stripped 4 bases from V and 0 bases from J, with 9 bases between. Germline CDR1 SGHAT, CDR2 FQNNGV. CDR3 length: 15 residues. CDR3 in DNA: TGTGCCAGCAGCTACGACAGAACGAACACCGGGGAGCTGTTTTTT. It specifies CASSYDRTNTGELFF.

J is TRBJ2-7 and V is TRBV2; D not resolved. Trimming shortened V by 8 bases and J by 2 bases, and 10 bases separated the two germline ends. CDR1 is SNHLY, CDR2 FYNNEI, per germline. The CDR3 spans 12 residues. The CDR3 DNA reads TGTGCCAGCGGGCAGGAAGCCTACGAGCAGTACTTC. Its protein product is CASGQEAYEQYF.

J is TRBJ2-4 and V is TRBV2, with 7 nucleotides matching TRBD2. The length of the CDR3 is 16 residues. V shed 3 bases and J 1 base; nucleotides not matched to a gene: 6. Per the germline V gene, CDR1 is SNHLY and CDR2 is FYNNEI. DNA for the CDR3: TGTGCCAGCAGTGATGATCCACTAGCGGCCAAAAACATTCAGTACTTC. Protein sequence: CASSDDPLAAKNIQYF.

V is TRBV10-3 and J is TRBJ2-3; TRBD2 is a possible D gene (7 bases). Germline values: CDR1 ENHRY, CDR2 SYGVKD. Trimming left V 0 bases short and J 4 bases short, with 11 bases between. The CDR3 is made up of 15 amino acids. CDR3 in amino acids: CAISESRGAADTQYF. In nucleotides, the CDR3 is TGTGCCATCAGTGAGTCCCGGGGGGCCGCAGATACGCAGTATTTT.

The CDR3 nucleotides read TGCGCCAGCAGCCCGGACAGGGGGCGAGTATGGACTGAAGCTTTCTTT. It is translated as CASSPDRGRVWTEAFF. This chain uses TRBV5-1 with TRBJ1-1; 11 nucleotides match TRBD1. CDR1 and CDR2 (germline): SGHRS, YFSETQ. V dropped 4 bases and J dropped 5; count of bases not matched to a gene: 10. This CDR3 contains 16 residues.

This clone has just one count. V and J are TRBV4-1 and TRBJ2-1; D might be TRBD2 (6 bases). The CDR3 runs 15 residues. Germline V lookup: CDR1 MGHRA, CDR2 YSYEKL. V lost 4 bases and J 7 bases, leaving 17 bases between the germline ends. This CDR3 reads CASSPRGGVGNEQFF. In DNA, the CDR3 is TGCGCCAGCAGCCCTAGAGGCGGGGTCGGGAATGAGCAGTTCTTC.

This sequence joins TRBV19 and TRBJ2-1; a weak D match, TRBD2 (5 bases). The CDR3 covers 11 residues. Germline assignment: CDR1 LNHDA and CDR2 SQIVND (reference sequence). Trimming took 4 bases from V and 9 from J, leaving 7 bases between them. Here the CDR3 reads CASSKSGEQFF. The CDR3, as DNA: TGTGCCAGTAGTAAAAGCGGTGAGCAGTTCTTC.

This clone was counted a few times. The chain carries TRBV5-1 and TRBJ1-6; D gene unclear. The CDR3 spans 15 residues. Looked up from germline, CDR1 is SGHRS and CDR2 is YFSETQ. With 0 bases removed from V and 3 bases from J, the gap between germline ends came to 7 bases. The CDR3 DNA is TGCGCCAGCAGCTTGGGCCAGAACTATAATTCACCCCTCCACTTT. Protein product: CASSLGQNYNSPLHF. The full variable domain, rest sourced from reference TRBV5-1 and TRBJ1-6, is KAGVTQTPRYLIKTRGQQVTLSCSPISGHRSVSWYQQTPGQGLQFLFEYFSETQRNKGNFPGRFSGRQFSNSRSEMNVSTLELGDSALYLCASSLGQNYNSPLHFGNGTRLTVT.

V and J are TRBV5-1 and TRBJ1-5; D is unclear. The V end lost 4 bases, the J end lost 4 bases, and 15 bases lay between the germline ends. The germline V gene encodes CDR1 SGHRS and CDR2 YFSETQ. CDR3 length: 15 residues. CDR3 loop: CASSQASGPNQPQHF. CDR3 bases: TGCGCCAGCAGCCAAGCCAGTGGGCCGAATCAGCCCCAGCATTTT.

The chain has TRBV18 and TRBJ1-1, with D possibly TRBD1 on 5 matching bases. The CDR3 extends over 18 amino acids. Germline V gene data show CDR1 as KGHSH and CDR2 as LQKENI. V was pared by 0 bases and J by 2 bases, with 19 bases between. The CDR3 spells CASSPPNPYTGSNTEAFF. The DNA for the CDR3 is TGTGCCAGCTCACCACCAAACCCATATACAGGATCCAACACTGAAGCTTTCTTT. The whole variable domain, remainder taken from reference TRBV18 and TRBJ1-1, is NAGVMQNPRHLVRRRGQEARLRCSPMKGHSHVYWYRQLPEEGLKFMVYLQKENIIDESGMPKERFSAEFPKEGPSILRIQQVVRGDSAAYFCASSPPNPYTGSNTEAFFGQGTRLTVV.

V usage is TRBV5-4 and J usage is TRBJ2-7; weak D call: TRBD1 (6 bases). The germline V and J ends were trimmed by 4 bases and 6 bases, with 14 bases remaining between them. Germline loops: CDR1 SGHNT, CDR2 YYREEE (reference sequence). The CDR3 has 13 amino acids. CDR3 protein: CASSPPGAGEQYF. The CDR3 DNA follows: TGTGCCAGCAGCCCACCAGGGGCAGGCGAGCAGTACTTC.

The chain is built from TRBV4-2 and TRBJ2-1; D might be TRBD2 (6 bases). The CDR3 has 15 amino acids. Germline CDR1 and CDR2: LGHNA and YNFKEQ. Trimming took off 8 bases at V and 0 bases at J, with 14 bases between the two ends. CDR3 nucleotides: TGTGCCAGCGCAGTAGCGGAAAGCTCCTACAATGAGCAGTTCTTC. It encodes CASAVAESSYNEQFF.

The rearrangement uses TRBV4-3 and TRBJ1-4; 8 nucleotides line up with TRBD1. This CDR3 is 15 amino acids long. From germline, CDR1 is LGHNA and CDR2 YSLEER. V shed 5 bases, J shed 5 bases, and the junction held 7 bases outside the gene matches. CDR3 in DNA: TGCGCCAGCAGCGATTCGACAGGGGAAAATGAAAAACTGTTTTTT. Translation: CASSDSTGENEKLFF.

The chain recombines TRBV7-2 with TRBJ2-7; 12 bases align to TRBD2. This CDR3 region has 17 residues. J lost 3 bases, V lost 3 bases, and 9 bases had no gene match. CDR1 and CDR2 (germline): SGHTA, FQGNSA. The CDR3 region is CASSFETSGGFFYEQYF. The CDR3 DNA is TGTGCCAGCAGCTTTGAGACTAGCGGGGGCTTCTTCTACGAGCAGTACTTC. The whole variable domain, filled in from reference TRBV7-2 and TRBJ2-7, reads GAGVSQSPSNKVTEKGKDVELRCDPISGHTALYWYRQSLGQGLEFLIYFQGNSAPDKSGLPSDRFSAERTGGSVSTLTIQRTQQEDSAVYLCASSFETSGGFFYEQYFGPGTRLTVT.

The gene calls are TRBV25-1 and TRBJ1-1, with 10 nucleotides matching TRBD1. CDR3 size: 16 residues. The V gene end was trimmed by 3 bases and the J gene end by 0 bases; junction bases not matched to a gene: 4. Per germline, CDR1 MGHDK and CDR2 SYGVNS. CDR3 amino acids: CASSDDRGRMNTEAFF. CDR3 nucleotides: TGTGCCAGCAGTGACGACAGGGGGCGCATGAACACTGAAGCTTTCTTT. The variable domain in full, with the rest retrieved from reference TRBV25-1 and TRBJ1-1, is EADIYQTPRYLVIGTGKKITLECSQTMGHDKMYWYQQDPGMELHLIHYSYGVNSTEKGDLSSESTVSRIRTEHFPLTLESARPSHTSQYLCASSDDRGRMNTEAFFGQGTRLTVV.

The chain is built from TRBV19 and TRBJ2-1; D uncertain. CDR1 and CDR2 from the germline V gene are LNHDA and SQIVND (reference sequence). Trimming removed 7 bases from V and 0 bases from J, with 13 bases in between. The CDR3 has 15 residues. The CDR3 reads CASTSTRGSYNEQFF. The CDR3 DNA follows: TGTGCCAGTACTTCAACCAGAGGCTCCTACAATGAGCAGTTCTTC. The full variable domain, its missing parts supplied by reference TRBV19 and TRBJ2-1, is DGGITQSPKYLFRKEGQNVTLSCEQNLNHDAMYWYRQDPGQGLRLIYYSQIVNDFQKGDIAEGYSVSREKKESFPLTVTSAQKNPTAFYLCASTSTRGSYNEQFFGPGTRLTVL.

The chain uses TRBV7-8 and TRBJ1-1; possibly TRBD1 for D (5 bases). V was pared by 5 bases and J by 1 base, with 20 bases between. The CDR3 runs to 17 residues. Germline CDR1 reads SGHVS; CDR2 reads FQNEAQ. CDR3 amino acids: CASSRKEGGRANTEAFF. DNA of the CDR3: TGTGCCAGCAGCCGCAAGGAGGGTGGCAGGGCGAACACTGAAGCTTTCTTT. The entire variable domain, with the rest obtained from reference TRBV7-8 and TRBJ1-1, is as follows: GAGVSQSPRYKVAKRGQDVALRCDPISGHVSLFWYQQALGQGPEFLTYFQNEAQLDKSGLPSDRFFAERPEGSVSTLKIQRTQQEDSAVYLCASSRKEGGRANTEAFFGQGTRLTVV.

This chain links TRBV7-9 with TRBJ1-1; D might be TRBD1 (5 bases). Germline V gives CDR1 SEHNR, CDR2 FQNEAQ (reference sequence). This CDR3 has 15 amino acids. Between the trimmed V and J ends, which lost 2 bases and 0 bases, there was a span of 10 bases. The CDR3 reads CASSLRGIMNTEAFF. CDR3 DNA sequence: TGTGCCAGCAGCTTAAGGGGTATCATGAACACTGAAGCTTTCTTT.